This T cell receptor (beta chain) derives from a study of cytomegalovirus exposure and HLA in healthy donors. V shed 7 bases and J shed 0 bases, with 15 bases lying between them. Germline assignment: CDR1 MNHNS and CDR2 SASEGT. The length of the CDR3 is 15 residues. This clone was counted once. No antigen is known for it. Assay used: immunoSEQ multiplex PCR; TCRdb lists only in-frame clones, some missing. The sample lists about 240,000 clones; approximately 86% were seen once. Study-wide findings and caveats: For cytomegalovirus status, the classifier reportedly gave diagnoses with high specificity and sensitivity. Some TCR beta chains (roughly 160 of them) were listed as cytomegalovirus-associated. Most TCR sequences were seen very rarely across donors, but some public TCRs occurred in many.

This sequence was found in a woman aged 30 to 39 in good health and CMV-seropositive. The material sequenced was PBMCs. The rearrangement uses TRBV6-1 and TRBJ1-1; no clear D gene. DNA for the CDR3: TGTGCCAGCATTTTCTCAGGAATCCTGAACACTGAAGCTTTCTTT. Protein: CASIFSGILNTEAFF.